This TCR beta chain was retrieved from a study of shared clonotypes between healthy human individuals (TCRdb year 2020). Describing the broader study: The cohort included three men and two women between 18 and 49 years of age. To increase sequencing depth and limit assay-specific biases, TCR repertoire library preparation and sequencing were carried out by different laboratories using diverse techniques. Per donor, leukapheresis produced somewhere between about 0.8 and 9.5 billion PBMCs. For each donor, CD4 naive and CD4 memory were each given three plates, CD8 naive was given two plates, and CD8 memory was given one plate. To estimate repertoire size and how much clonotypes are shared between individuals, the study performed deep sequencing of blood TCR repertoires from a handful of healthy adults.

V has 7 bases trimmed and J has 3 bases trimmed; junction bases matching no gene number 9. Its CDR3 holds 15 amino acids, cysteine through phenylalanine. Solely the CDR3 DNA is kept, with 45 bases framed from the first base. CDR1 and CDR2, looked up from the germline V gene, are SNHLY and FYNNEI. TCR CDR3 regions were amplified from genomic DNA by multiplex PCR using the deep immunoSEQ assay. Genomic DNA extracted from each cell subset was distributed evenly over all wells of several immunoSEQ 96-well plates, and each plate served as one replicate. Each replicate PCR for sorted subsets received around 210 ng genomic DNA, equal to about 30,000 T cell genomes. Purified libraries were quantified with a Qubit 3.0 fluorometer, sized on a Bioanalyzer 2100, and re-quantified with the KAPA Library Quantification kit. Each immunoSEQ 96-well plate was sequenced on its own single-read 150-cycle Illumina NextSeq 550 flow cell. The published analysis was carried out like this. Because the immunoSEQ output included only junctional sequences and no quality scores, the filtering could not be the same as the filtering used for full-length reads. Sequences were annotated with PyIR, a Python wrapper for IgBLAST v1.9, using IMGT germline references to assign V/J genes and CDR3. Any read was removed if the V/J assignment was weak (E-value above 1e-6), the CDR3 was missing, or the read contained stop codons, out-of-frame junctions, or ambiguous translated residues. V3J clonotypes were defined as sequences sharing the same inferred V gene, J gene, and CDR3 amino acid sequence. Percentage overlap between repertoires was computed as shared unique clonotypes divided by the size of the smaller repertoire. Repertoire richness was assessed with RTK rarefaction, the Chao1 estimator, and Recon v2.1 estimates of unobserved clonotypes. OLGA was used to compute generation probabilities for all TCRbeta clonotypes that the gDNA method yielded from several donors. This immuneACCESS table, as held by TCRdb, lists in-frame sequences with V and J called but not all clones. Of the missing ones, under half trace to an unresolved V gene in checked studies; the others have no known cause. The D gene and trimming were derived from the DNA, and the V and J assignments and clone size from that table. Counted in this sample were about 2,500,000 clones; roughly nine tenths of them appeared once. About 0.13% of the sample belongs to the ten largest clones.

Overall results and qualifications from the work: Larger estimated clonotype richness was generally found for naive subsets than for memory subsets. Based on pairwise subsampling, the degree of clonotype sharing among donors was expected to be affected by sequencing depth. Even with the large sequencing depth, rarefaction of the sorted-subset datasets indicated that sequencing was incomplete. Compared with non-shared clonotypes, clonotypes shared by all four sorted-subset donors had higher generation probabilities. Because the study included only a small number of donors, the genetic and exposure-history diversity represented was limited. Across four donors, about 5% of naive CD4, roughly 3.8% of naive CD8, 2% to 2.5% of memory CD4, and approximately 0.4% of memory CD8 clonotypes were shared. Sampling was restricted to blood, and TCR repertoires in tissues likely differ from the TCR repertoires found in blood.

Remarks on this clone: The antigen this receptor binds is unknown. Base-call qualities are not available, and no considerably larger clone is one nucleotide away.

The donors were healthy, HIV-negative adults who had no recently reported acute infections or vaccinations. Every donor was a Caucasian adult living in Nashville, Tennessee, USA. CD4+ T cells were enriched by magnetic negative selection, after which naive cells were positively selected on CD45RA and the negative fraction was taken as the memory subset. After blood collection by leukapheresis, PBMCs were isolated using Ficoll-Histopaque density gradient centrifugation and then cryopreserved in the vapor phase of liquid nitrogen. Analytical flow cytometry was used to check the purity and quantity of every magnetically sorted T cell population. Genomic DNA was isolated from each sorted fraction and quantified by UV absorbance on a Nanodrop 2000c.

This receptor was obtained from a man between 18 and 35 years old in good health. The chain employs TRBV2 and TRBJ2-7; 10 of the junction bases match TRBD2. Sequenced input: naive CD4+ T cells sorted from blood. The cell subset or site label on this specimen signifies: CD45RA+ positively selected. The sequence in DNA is TGTGCCAGCAAGCGTGGCCTAGCGGGAGTCTACGAGCAGTACTTC. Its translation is CASKRGLAGVYEQYF. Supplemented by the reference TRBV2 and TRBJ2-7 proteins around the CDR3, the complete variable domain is EPEVTQTPSHQVTQMGQEVILRCVPISNHLYFYWYRQILGQKVEFLVSFYNNEISEKSEIFDDQFSVERPDGSNFTLKIRSTKLEDSAMYFCASKRGLAGVYEQYFGPGTRLTVT.